A selection of T cell receptor beta chains follows, all from one sample in a study of blood T cell repertoires in COVID-19. Generated by immunoSEQ multiplex PCR, the TCRdb table keeps only in-frame clones and is missing some. This sample carries just under 350,000 clones, about 89% of them seen once, and the ten largest clones take about 6%. The sequenced material came from peripheral blood. These TCRs come from a woman aged 45 to 65 with COVID-19, enrolled during active disease. Each CDR3 is given with its conserved first and last residue. The order of the fields is CDR3 protein, CDR3 DNA, V gene, D gene, clone size, J gene. The D gene is left open where the match is weak. A row's size may be missing; if present it is once, few, many or a size class.

CASSGSTSGSFYEQYF | TGTGCCAGCAGTGGGTCGACTAGCGGGAGTTTCTACGAGCAGTACTTC | TRBV6-1 | TRBD2 | NA | TRBJ2-7
CARGWADNSPLHF | TGTGCCCGGGGGTGGGCAGATAATTCACCCCTCCACTTT | TRBV30 | NA | few | TRBJ1-6
CASSLPGSPSYEQYF | TGTGCCAGCAGTTTGCCGGGAAGCCCTTCCTACGAGCAGTACTTC | TRBV28 | NA | few | TRBJ2-7
CASRYAGVVNTGELFF | TGCGCCAGCAGATACGCGGGAGTGGTTAACACCGGGGAGCTGTTTTTT | TRBV23-1 | TRBD2 | NA | TRBJ2-2
CAWVYAGVANTGELFF | TGTGCCTGGGTCTACGCGGGGGTAGCGAACACCGGGGAGCTGTTTTTT | TRBV30 | TRBD2 | NA | TRBJ2-2
CASRWTGNTEAFF | TGCGCCAGCAGATGGACAGGTAACACTGAAGCTTTCTTT | TRBV5-1 | TRBD1 | NA | TRBJ1-1
CASSLSSLGVGNQPQHF | TGTGCCAGCAGTTTATCGTCCTTAGGGGTAGGAAATCAGCCCCAGCATTTT | TRBV27 | NA | NA | TRBJ1-5
CASSERGKGTGELFF | TGTGCTAGTAGTGAAAGAGGGAAGGGCACCGGGGAGCTGTTTTTT | TRBV12-5 | NA | NA | TRBJ2-2
CASSVHPRTDSYEQYF | TGTGCCAGCAGCGTCCACCCCAGGACAGATTCCTACGAGCAGTACTTC | TRBV9 | NA | NA | TRBJ2-7
CASSLDRAYEQYF | TGCGCCAGCAGCTTGGACAGGGCTTACGAGCAGTACTTC | TRBV5-1 | NA | NA | TRBJ2-7
CASSPRTGSKNTEAFF | TGTGCCAGCAGCCCTCGGACAGGGTCGAAGAACACTGAAGCTTTCTTT | TRBV7-9 | TRBD1 | few | TRBJ1-1
CATSDRGSHTGELFF | TGTGCCACCAGTGATAGGGGTTCTCACACCGGGGAGCTGTTTTTT | TRBV24-1 | NA | NA | TRBJ2-2
CASSLGGGSFPDTQYF | TGTGCCAGCAGCTTAGGTGGCGGGAGCTTCCCGGATACGCAGTATTTT | TRBV5-4 | TRBD2 | once | TRBJ2-3
CASSLWGSGTDTQYF | TGTGCCAGCAGCTTATGGGGTAGCGGCACAGATACGCAGTATTTT | TRBV7-2 | NA | NA | TRBJ2-3
CASSARDTQYF | TGTGCCAGCAGCGCGCGGGATACGCAGTATTTT | TRBV9 | NA | NA | TRBJ2-3